Sequencing of this T cell receptor beta chain was carried out in a study of blood T cell repertoires in COVID-19. Study information: Researchers got acute and convalescent COVID-19 samples from the United States, Italy and Spain. T cells, B-cell-depleted T cells, or PBMCs provided the cDNA or gDNA that served as material.

This CDR3 contains 17 residues. The ends were cut back, 1 base at V and 0 bases at J, with 13 bases in the middle. Germline V gene data show CDR1 as MGHRA and CDR2 as YSYEKL. In the study's own analysis: Nucleated cell counts were estimated from reference gene primer amplification. Some clones are missing from TCRdb's copy, which holds only in-frame ones; the method was immunoSEQ multiplex PCR. The V and J calls and clone size were taken over from that table, and D and trimming were inferred from the DNA. This table has 200,000 to 250,000 clones, just under 85% appearing once. This sequence was found in a man older than 75 with acute or convalescent COVID-19. J is TRBJ2-1 and V is TRBV4-1; D remains ambiguous. The source material was peripheral blood. CDR3 sequence (DNA): TGCGCCAGCAGCCAAGGGCTAGTGACGGTCTCCTACAATGAGCAGTTCTTC. Its protein product is CASSQGLVTVSYNEQFF.